Included here is one T cell receptor beta chain sequence, with context. Enrolled during active infection, Seattle patients were then followed longitudinally. This sample stems from a study of blood T cell repertoires in COVID-19. Study-wide background: Samples representing acute and convalescent COVID-19 were sourced from the United States, Italy and Spain. The cDNA or gDNA used as material had been derived from T cells, B-cell-depleted T cells, or PBMCs.

In the authors' workflow: Amplification of reference gene primers provided the estimated nucleated cell counts. Assay: immunoSEQ multiplex PCR; the TCRdb copy retains only in-frame clones and omits some. V and J calls and clone size are copied from that table; D and trimming were computed from the DNA. The sample has some 520,000 clones; 75% to 90% are singletons. Sequenced sample: peripheral blood. The TCR was taken from a man aged 18 to 29 with COVID-19, enrolled during active disease.

This CDR3 is CATSKDSGYTF. The CDR3, as DNA: TGTGCCACCTCTAAAGACAGTGGCTACACCTTC. The chain joins TRBV24-1 to TRBJ1-2; D may be TRBD1 (5 bases). V lost 9 bases and J lost 7, with 11 bases in between. Germline V gene lookup returns CDR1 KGHDR and CDR2 SFDVKD. This CDR3 region has 11 residues.